These T cell receptor beta chains were read from a single sample in a study of T cell changes during pregnancy in multiple sclerosis. Produced via immunoSEQ multiplex PCR; TCRdb's table is partial and in-frame only. The sample lists tens of thousands of clones, around nine tenths occurring once. The sequences come from CD4+ T cells from peripheral blood mononuclear cells, collected before pregnancy. These receptors all come from a female donor with multiple sclerosis, enrolled in a pregnancy study. CDR3s include the opening cysteine and the closing phenylalanine or tryptophan. D genes are given only for firm matches. Not all rows give a size; the values are once, few, many and, for expanded clones, a class.

J gene	CDR3 length	V gene	clone size	D gene	CDR3 DNA	CDR3 protein
TRBJ2-3	14	TRBV25-1	-	TRBD1	TGTGCCAGCCGGGACAGGGCCGTCACAGATACGCAGTATTTT	CASRDRAVTDTQYF
TRBJ2-7	14	TRBV28	-	-	TGTGCCAGCAGGGGGGCGACCCACTCCTACGAGCAGTACTTC	CASRGATHSYEQYF
TRBJ1-4	16	TRBV30	-	TRBD1	TGTGCCTGGAGTCCAAGTCTCGGACAGGGCTCGGAAAAACTGTTTTTT	CAWSPSLGQGSEKLFF
TRBJ2-3	15	TRBV6-6	-	-	TGTGCCAGCATCCACACTGGGGACATTACAGATACGCAGTATTTT	CASIHTGDITDTQYF
TRBJ2-1	17	TRBV28	-	-	TGTGCCAGCAGTCCAGGGTCAGGGTATGGGGCCTACAATGAGCAGTTCTTC	CASSPGSGYGAYNEQFF
TRBJ1-4	14	TRBV5-5	-	-	TGTGCCAGCAATAGAAAAGGGACAAGTGAAAAACTGTTTTTT	CASNRKGTSEKLFF
TRBJ1-1	11	TRBV6-5	-	-	TGTGCCAGCAGTCCGGGACTTGAAGCTTTCTTT	CASSPGLEAFF
TRBJ2-1	15	TRBV7-3	-	TRBD2	TGTGCCAGCAGCTTAAGCGGGGGGGCTTACAATGAGCAGTTCTTC	CASSLSGGAYNEQFF
TRBJ2-2	16	TRBV7-9	-	TRBD2	TGTGCCAGCAGCTTAAGCCGAGCGGGAGGGCTCGGGGAGCTGTTTTTT	CASSLSRAGGLGELFF
TRBJ2-2	16	TRBV27	-	TRBD1	TGTGCCAGCAGTACCATCGACAGGGGTTGGACCGGGGAGCTGTTTTTT	CASSTIDRGWTGELFF
TRBJ1-2	10	TRBV2	once	-	TGTGCCAGCCGTTCCTACGGCTACACCTTC	CASRSYGYTF
TRBJ2-5	17	TRBV27	-	TRBD1	TGTGCCAGCAGTTGGGTACCGCCAGGGGGCGCAGCAGAGACCCAGTACTTC	CASSWVPPGGAAETQYF
TRBJ2-4	13	TRBV6-6	-	-	TGTGCCAGCAGTTTCCGGGACTCGAGCTTTCAGTACTTC	CASSFRDSSFQYF
TRBJ2-3	15	TRBV7-3	once	TRBD2	TGTGCCAGCAGCTTCGCGGGGGGCCGCACAGATACGCAGTATTTT	CASSFAGGRTDTQYF
TRBJ1-6	15	TRBV6-5	-	-	TGTGCCAGCAAGAAGAGGGTACAGTCTCCGGCCAACCTCCACTTT	CASKKRVQSPANLHF
TRBJ1-3	14	TRBV10-2	-	-	TGCGCCAGCAGTGAGCAGGGAACTGGAAACACCATATATTTT	CASSEQGTGNTIYF
TRBJ2-1	14	TRBV6-5	-	-	TGTGCCAGCTGGGCAGGGCATTTTTTCAATGAGCAGTTCTTC	CASWAGHFFNEQFF
TRBJ1-2	16	TRBV18	-	-	TGTGCCAGCTCACCAGGGAATGGAGGGGCCAACTATGGCTACACCTTC	CASSPGNGGANYGYTF
TRBJ1-5	14	TRBV28	-	-	TGTGCCAGCAGCCCGGACCACGGGGGTCAGCCCCAGCATTTT	CASSPDHGGQPQHF
TRBJ2-7	15	TRBV15	once	TRBD2	TGTGCCACCAGCGAACTACTAGCGGGATTCTACGAGCAGTACTTC	CATSELLAGFYEQYF
TRBJ2-7	19	TRBV7-2	-	TRBD2	TGTGCCAGCAGCCTACTAGCCCGGACTAGCGGGGGTTATGCCTACGAGCAGTACTTC	CASSLLARTSGGYAYEQYF
TRBJ2-2	17	TRBV9	-	TRBD2	TGTGCCAGCAGCGTAGGGACTAGCGGGATGAACACCGGGGAGCTGTTTTTT	CASSVGTSGMNTGELFF
TRBJ2-1	13	TRBV18	-	-	TGTGCCAGCTCACCATACTCCTACAATGAGCAGTTCTTC	CASSPYSYNEQFF
TRBJ2-2	16	TRBV25-1	-	TRBD1	TGTGCCAGCAGTACTGCAGGGACAGGGGTTACCGGGGAGCTGTTTTTT	CASSTAGTGVTGELFF
TRBJ1-5	15	TRBV4-1	-	-	TGCGCCAGCAGCCAAGCGGGGGGCCCGAGTCAGCCCCAGCATTTT	CASSQAGGPSQPQHF
TRBJ2-1	17	TRBV9	-	TRBD2	TGTGCCAGCAGCGTAGGGGCTAGCGGGATCTCCTACAATGAGCAGTTCTTC	CASSVGASGISYNEQFF
TRBJ2-1	15	TRBV9	-	-	TGTGCCAGCAGCGTAGCTCAGGCTAGCACGAATGAGCAGTTCTTC	CASSVAQASTNEQFF
TRBJ1-2	11	TRBV6-6	-	-	TGTGCCAGCAGTTACGTCGGGGGCTACACCTTC	CASSYVGGYTF
TRBJ1-2	18	TRBV7-9	-	TRBD1	TGTGCCAGCAGCTTAGGTCGGGACAGCTTACAGACCCGCTATGGCTACACCTTC	CASSLGRDSLQTRYGYTF
TRBJ1-1	15	TRBV5-1	-	-	TGCGCCAGCAGCTTGTATGGGCAGGGCGACACTGAAGCTTTCTTT	CASSLYGQGDTEAFF
TRBJ1-2	13	TRBV6-5	-	-	TGTGCCAGCAGCTTAGACAGGTACCATGGCTACACCTTC	CASSLDRYHGYTF
TRBJ2-5	15	TRBV7-3	-	TRBD2	TGTGCCAGCAGCTTAAACGGGGGGGCCGATGAGACCCAGTACTTC	CASSLNGGADETQYF
TRBJ1-1	10	TRBV29-1	few	-	TGCGGGGGGAGGAACACTGAAGCTTTCTTT	CGGRNTEAFF
TRBJ1-2	14	TRBV9	-	-	TGTGCCAGCAGCGTAGGCCAGGGAAACTATGGCTACACCTTC	CASSVGQGNYGYTF